Presented here are 26 T cell receptor beta chains from one specimen sequenced in a study of T-cell reconstitution after alpha-beta-depleted transplantation in children. Unique molecular identifiers were incorporated into the prepared TCRbeta library. TCRdb passed the PCR reads through MiXCR, listing each CDR3 protein once. The sample yields roughly 400,000 distinct CDR3 sequences, around two fifths seen once. The material was PBMCs, obtained before TCRalphabeta/CD19-depleted stem cell transplant. Receptors originate from a girl under 10 years old with aplastic anemia, due to receive a stem cell transplant.

The CDR3 nucleotides read TGTGCCAGCAGTTACTCGCTGACAGCCGCGATCTACTACGAGCAGTACTTC. This sequence encodes CASSYSLTAAIYYEQYF. The rearrangement links TRBV6-5 to TRBJ2-7; tentatively, D is TRBD1 (5 bases). Deletions cut 0 bases from V and 3 bases from J, with 18 bases between. The CDR3 totals 17 residues. Germline V gene lookup returns CDR1 MNHEY and CDR2 SVGAGI.

J is TRBJ1-4 and V is TRBV5-5; D is possibly TRBD1 (5 bases). The V and J ends lost 4 bases and 5 bases respectively, with 18 bases between them. Germline-derived CDR1 and CDR2 are SGHKS and YYEKEE (reference sequence). This CDR3 comprises 16 residues. Here the CDR3 reads CASSSSPTTENEKLFF. As DNA, the CDR3 is TGTGCCAGCAGCAGCTCCCCCACGACAGAAAATGAAAAACTGTTTTTT.

The chain joins TRBV19 to TRBJ2-1, with D perhaps matching TRBD2 (5 bases). Deletions cut 1 base from V and 0 bases from J, with 7 bases between. This CDR3 has 15 residues. The V gene's germline CDR1 is LNHDA and CDR2 SQIVND (reference sequence). The CDR3 bases are TGTGCCAGTAGTATAGCTCTAGCCTCCTACAATGAGCAGTTCTTC. This encodes CASSIALASYNEQFF.

At least ten counts were recorded for this clonotype. This rearrangement joins TRBV7-9 to TRBJ1-2, with D hard to call. The germline V gene encodes CDR1 SEHNR and CDR2 FQNEAQ (reference sequence). The CDR3 is 13 amino acids. V was shortened by 5 bases and J by 2 bases, with 9 bases between the two germline ends. CDR3 amino acids: CASSPGWNYGYTF. For the CDR3, the DNA is TGTGCCAGCAGCCCCGGTTGGAACTATGGCTACACCTTC.

V usage is TRBV5-1 and J usage is TRBJ2-7, with 8 nucleotides matching TRBD1. V lost 3 bases to trimming and J lost 3 bases; unmatched junction nucleotides: 8. Germline values: CDR1 SGHRS, CDR2 YFSETQ. CDR3 length: 15 amino acids. CDR3 amino acids: CASSSPGTGDYEQYF. CDR3 nucleotides: TGCGCCAGCAGCTCGCCCGGGACAGGAGACTACGAGCAGTACTTC.

The genes are TRBV18 and TRBJ2-2; no firm D call. Per the germline V gene, CDR1 is KGHSH and CDR2 is LQKENI. The germline V and J ends were trimmed by 2 bases and 1 base, with 2 bases remaining between them. The CDR3 is 13 amino acids. CDR3: CASSPWNTGELFF. The CDR3 DNA follows: TGTGCCAGCTCACCATGGAACACCGGGGAGCTGTTTTTT. Full variable domain (outside the CDR3, taken from reference TRBV18 and TRBJ2-2): NAGVMQNPRHLVRRRGQEARLRCSPMKGHSHVYWYRQLPEEGLKFMVYLQKENIIDESGMPKERFSAEFPKEGPSILRIQQVVRGDSAAYFCASSPWNTGELFFGEGSRLTVL.

Comments on this clonotype: This likely comes from a read error, as the CDR3 has no conserved phenylalanine or tryptophan at its end. No DNA is shown, since the ends of the CDR3 on it are uncertain; the CDR3 is the one TCRdb lists. The chain is built from TRBV20-1 and TRBJ2-1; the table gives TRBD1 as D, unverified against the DNA. CDR1 is DFQATT, CDR2 SNEGSKA, per germline (reference sequence). The CDR3 spans 8 amino acids, including both terminal residues. The CDR3 sequence is CSGGQGTG.

This clonotype appeared a few times. The DNA of the CDR3 is TGTGCCACCAGCAGAGAACAGCCCCAAACAGGTCAGCCCCAGCATTTT. Translated: CATSREQPQTGQPQHF. The rearrangement joins TRBV15 to TRBJ1-5; D is possibly TRBD1 (5 bases). This CDR3 has 16 amino acids. Germline CDR1 LNHNV, CDR2 YYDKDF (reference sequence). V was pared by 0 bases and J by 6 bases, with 15 bases between.

This clonotype has a handful of counts. Here the CDR3 reads CAISHRVGELFF. The CDR3, as DNA: TGTGCCATCAGCCACAGGGTCGGGGAGCTGTTTTTT. The J gene is TRBJ2-2, the V gene TRBV10-3; perhaps TRBD1 as D (6 bases). V dropped 6 bases and J dropped 7 bases, with 9 bases sitting between them. Germline V CDR1 and CDR2: ENHRY, SYGVKD. This CDR3 has 12 residues.

This clonotype was counted ten times or more. This chain joins TRBV7-9 and TRBJ2-4; D is unresolved. Germline V lookup: CDR1 SEHNR, CDR2 FQNEAQ (reference sequence). V was clipped by 1 base and J by 7 bases, with 5 bases between them. This CDR3 is 12 amino acids long. The CDR3 here is CASSLVGNIQYF. The CDR3 nucleotides read TGTGCCAGCAGCTTAGTAGGGAACATTCAGTACTTC.

The sample holds many counts of this clonotype. The V and J genes are TRBV27 and TRBJ2-1; D may be TRBD2 (6 bases). The CDR3 covers 14 residues. From germline, CDR1 is MNHEY and CDR2 SMNVEV (reference sequence). Between the trimmed V and J ends, which lost 5 bases and 10 bases, there was a span of 18 bases. The CDR3 protein is CASSPGLPLMEQFF. Written as DNA, the CDR3 is TGTGCCAGCAGTCCGGGACTTCCTCTTATGGAGCAGTTCTTC.

V is TRBV7-3 and J is TRBJ2-3, with 7 bases matching TRBD2. CDR3 length equals 15 residues. Germline V gene lookup returns CDR1 SGHTA and CDR2 FQGTGA. V gave up 4 bases and J gave up 3 bases; unmatched junction bases: 7. CDR3 DNA sequence: TGTGCCAGCAGCTCCAGCGCACTAGCGACAGATACGCAGTATTTT. Protein product: CASSSSALATDTQYF.

There are a few counts of this clonotype. V usage is TRBV11-2 and J usage is TRBJ1-1; no clear D gene. V dropped 4 bases and J dropped 1 base, with 13 bases sitting between them. There are 15 residues in the CDR3. CDR1 is SGHAT, CDR2 FQNNGV, per germline. This CDR3 is CASSSTVQWNTEAFF. CDR3 coding DNA: TGTGCCAGCAGCTCTACCGTCCAGTGGAACACTGAAGCTTTCTTT.

A note on this clonotype: An end of the junction does not agree with germline; a read error may underlie this. The genes are TRBV3-1 and TRBJ2-5, with 8 bases matching TRBD1. The germline V gene encodes CDR1 LGHDT and CDR2 YNNKEL (reference sequence). The CDR3 is 15 residues long. DNA for the CDR3: TGTGCCAGCAGCCAAGGGACAGGGCCACAAGGGACCCAGTACTTC. This translates into CASSQGTGPQGTQYF.

This clonotype was found a few times. The chain links TRBV29-1 to TRBJ1-2; perhaps TRBD1 as D (5 bases). Germline CDR1 and CDR2: SQVTM and ANQGSEA. The V end lost 2 bases, the J end lost 4 bases, and 11 bases lay between the germline ends. The CDR3 covers 13 residues. The CDR3 nucleotides read TGCAGCGTTGAATCGGGGGGGGGCTATGGCTACACCTTC. Translated, it gives CSVESGGGYGYTF.

The sample holds many counts of this clonotype. CDR3 in amino acids: CASSLTSYTEAFF. The CDR3 nucleotides are TGTGCCAGCAGTTTGACATCCTACACTGAAGCTTTCTTT. V gene TRBV12-3 or TRBV12-4 combines with J gene TRBJ1-1; no firm D call. Trimming cost V 3 bases and J 3 bases, with 8 bases left between them. The CDR3 extends over 13 amino acids.

This chain uses TRBV20-1 with TRBJ2-5, with D perhaps TRBD2 (6 bases). The length of the CDR3 is 15 residues. V lost 3 bases and J 8 bases, leaving 22 bases between the germline ends. Germline CDR1 is DFQATT and CDR2 is SNEGSKA (reference sequence). In DNA, the CDR3 is TGCAGTGCTAGTTCGGCCCTGTCACCGGGAGAAACCCAGTACTTC. This translates into CSASSALSPGETQYF.

This chain uses TRBV20-1 with TRBJ2-3, with a weak D call TRBD2 (5 bases). Germline values: CDR1 DFQATT, CDR2 SNEGSKA (reference sequence). V was cut by 6 bases and J by 4 bases, with 17 bases left in between. The CDR3 totals 14 residues. Here the CDR3 reads CSALSWSGPDTQYF. In DNA, the CDR3 is TGCAGTGCCCTTAGCTGGAGCGGCCCAGATACGCAGTATTTT.

The rearrangement links TRBV5-8 to TRBJ2-7, with 12 nucleotides matching TRBD2. Germline assignment: CDR1 SGHTS and CDR2 YDEGEE. V shed 9 bases, J shed 3 bases, and the junction held 10 bases outside the gene matches. This CDR3 is built from 15 residues. DNA of the CDR3: TGTGCCATCAGACCCAGGACTAGCGGGATCTACGAGCAGTACTTC. This encodes CAIRPRTSGIYEQYF.

Written as DNA, the CDR3 is TGTGCCACCTCACTAGCGGGAGCCGACGAGCAGTACTTC. It translates to CATSLAGADEQYF. This chain joins TRBV6-1 and TRBJ2-7; the match to TRBD2 covers 11 bases. The CDR3 has 13 residues. V was clipped by 10 bases and J by 5 bases; unmatched bases: 7. Per germline, CDR1 MNHNS and CDR2 SASEGT.

This clonotype was seen many times. The rearrangement links TRBV25-1 to TRBJ1-1; 7 bases are shared with TRBD1. The V gene's germline CDR1 is MGHDK and CDR2 SYGVNS. V lost 3 bases, J lost 0 bases, and 7 bases stayed unmatched. CDR3 length: 16 amino acids. In nucleotides, the CDR3 is TGTGCCAGCAGTGATAATTTAGGGGGCATGAACACTGAAGCTTTCTTT. Protein product: CASSDNLGGMNTEAFF.

In its sample, this clonotype was seen many times. The chain couples TRBV29-1 to TRBJ2-7, with D hard to call. Between the trimmed V and J ends, which lost 4 bases and 4 bases, there was a span of 14 bases. CDR1 and CDR2 (germline): SQVTM, ANQGSEA. The CDR3 runs 13 residues. The CDR3 loop reads CSVVLGSAYEQYF. The CDR3 bases are TGCAGCGTTGTCCTAGGGTCGGCGTACGAGCAGTACTTC.

The gene calls are TRBV12-3 or TRBV12-4 and TRBJ2-7, with D perhaps TRBD1 or TRBD2 (5 bases each). The CDR3 totals 15 residues. Trimming took 5 bases from V and 3 from J, leaving 17 bases between them. The CDR3 sequence is CASSPNRRGFYEQYF. In DNA, the CDR3 is TGTGCCAGCAGTCCGAACAGGCGAGGGTTCTACGAGCAGTACTTC.

The V and J genes are TRBV9 and TRBJ2-5; either TRBD1 or TRBD2 may fit D (6 bases each). Germline values: CDR1 SGDLS, CDR2 YYNGEE. Trimming shortened V by 0 bases and J by 5 bases, and 11 bases separated the two germline ends. The CDR3 is made up of 14 amino acids. The CDR3 DNA follows: TGTGCCAGCAGCGTAGAGGGGGGCCGCGAGACCCAGTACTTC. Its translation is CASSVEGGRETQYF. The full variable domain, its missing parts supplied by reference TRBV9 and TRBJ2-5, is DSGVTQTPKHLITATGQRVTLRCSPRSGDLSVYWYQQSLDQGLQFLIQYYNGEERAKGNILERFSAQQFPDLHSELNLSSLELGDSALYFCASSVEGGRETQYFGPGTRLLVL.

The V and J genes are TRBV29-1 and TRBJ2-2; no definite D call. The CDR3 consists of 13 residues. Per the germline V gene, CDR1 is SQVTM and CDR2 is ANQGSEA. The V and J ends lost 7 bases and 0 bases respectively, with 9 bases between them. The CDR3 sequence: CSATEANTGELFF. The CDR3 region has the DNA TGCAGCGCGACCGAGGCGAACACCGGGGAGCTGTTTTTT.

The chain combines TRBV7-3 with TRBJ2-5; 15 nucleotides align to TRBD2. Germline lookup yields CDR1 SGHTA and CDR2 FQGTGA. The CDR3 is 17 amino acids. Unmatched junction bases numbered 6, after V lost 2 bases and J lost 5 bases. The CDR3 loop reads CASSLYGTSGGPETQYF. DNA of the CDR3: TGTGCCAGCAGCTTATACGGGACTAGCGGGGGGCCGGAGACCCAGTACTTC.